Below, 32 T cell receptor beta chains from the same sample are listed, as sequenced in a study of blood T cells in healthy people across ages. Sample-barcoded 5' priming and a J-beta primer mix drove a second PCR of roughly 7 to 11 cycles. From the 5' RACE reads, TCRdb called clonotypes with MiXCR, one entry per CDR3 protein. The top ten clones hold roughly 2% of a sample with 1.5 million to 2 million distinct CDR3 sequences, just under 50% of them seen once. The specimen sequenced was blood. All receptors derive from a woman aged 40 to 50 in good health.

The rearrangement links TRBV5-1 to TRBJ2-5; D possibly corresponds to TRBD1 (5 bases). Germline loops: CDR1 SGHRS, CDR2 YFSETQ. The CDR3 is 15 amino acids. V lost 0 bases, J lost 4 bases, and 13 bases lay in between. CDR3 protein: CASSLAKGATETQYF. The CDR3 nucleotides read TGCGCCAGCAGCTTGGCCAAAGGGGCTACAGAGACCCAGTACTTC. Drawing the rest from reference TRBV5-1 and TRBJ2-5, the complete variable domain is KAGVTQTPRYLIKTRGQQVTLSCSPISGHRSVSWYQQTPGQGLQFLFEYFSETQRNKGNFPGRFSGRQFSNSRSEMNVSTLELGDSALYLCASSLAKGATETQYFGPGTRLLVL.

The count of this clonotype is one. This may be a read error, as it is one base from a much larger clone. The CDR3 reads CASMGNTEAFF. The CDR3 DNA sequence: TGTGCCAGCATGGGGAACACTGAAGCTTTCTTT. This chain connects TRBV7-9 to TRBJ1-1; no clear D. The length of the CDR3 is 11 residues. The ends were cut back, 7 bases at V and 1 base at J, with 4 bases in the middle. Germline V lookup: CDR1 SEHNR, CDR2 FQNEAQ (reference sequence).

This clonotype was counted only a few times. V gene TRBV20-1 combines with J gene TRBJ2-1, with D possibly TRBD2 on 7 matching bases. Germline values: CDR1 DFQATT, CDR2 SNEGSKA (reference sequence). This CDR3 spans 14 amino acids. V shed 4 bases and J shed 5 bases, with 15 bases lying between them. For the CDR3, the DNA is TGCAGTGCTAACTTTCGGGGGGCAGACAATGAGCAGTTCTTC. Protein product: CSANFRGADNEQFF.

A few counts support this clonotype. CDR3 nucleotides: TGCGCCAGCAGCCAAGCGCGGGCAGATACGCAGTATTTT. The encoded protein is CASSQARADTQYF. V and J are TRBV4-3 and TRBJ2-3; D is perhaps TRBD2 (5 bases). Trimming pared 1 base from V and 4 bases from J, leaving 6 bases between. This CDR3 spans 13 amino acids. The germline V gene has CDR1 LGHNA and CDR2 YSLEER.

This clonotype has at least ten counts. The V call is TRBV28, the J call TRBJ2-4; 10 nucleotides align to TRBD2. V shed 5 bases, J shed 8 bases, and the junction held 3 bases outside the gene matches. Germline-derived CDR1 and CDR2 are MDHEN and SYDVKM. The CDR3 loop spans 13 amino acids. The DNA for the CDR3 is TGTGCCAGCAGTCCTGGACTAGCGGACATTCAGTACTTC. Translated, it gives CASSPGLADIQYF. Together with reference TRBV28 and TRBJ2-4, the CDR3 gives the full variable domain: DVKVTQSSRYLVKRTGEKVFLECVQDMDHENMFWYRQDPGLGLRLIYFSYDVKMKEKGDIPEGYSVSREKKERFSLILESASTNQTSMYLCASSPGLADIQYFGAGTRLSVL.

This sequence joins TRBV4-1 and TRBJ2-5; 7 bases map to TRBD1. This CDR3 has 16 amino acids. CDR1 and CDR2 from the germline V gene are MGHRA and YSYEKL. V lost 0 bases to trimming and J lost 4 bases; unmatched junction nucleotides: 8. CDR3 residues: CASSQEGHRGGETQYF. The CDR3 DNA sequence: TGCGCCAGCAGCCAAGAAGGCCACAGGGGCGGAGAGACCCAGTACTTC.

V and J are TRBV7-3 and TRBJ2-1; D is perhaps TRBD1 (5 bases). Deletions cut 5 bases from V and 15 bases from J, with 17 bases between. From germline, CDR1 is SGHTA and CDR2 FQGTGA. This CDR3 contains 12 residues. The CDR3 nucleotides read TGTGCCAGCAGCGTACCTAACAGGAAACCGTTCTTC. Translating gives CASSVPNRKPFF.

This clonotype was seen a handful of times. In DNA form, the CDR3 reads TGTGCCACCAGTGGGGGACCTCCGTTCGGCTACACCTTC. Amino acids: CATSGGPPFGYTF. This rearrangement joins TRBV24-1 to TRBJ1-2, with D possibly TRBD1 on 5 matching bases. This CDR3 region has 13 residues. Germline V CDR1 and CDR2: KGHDR, SFDVKD. V lost 5 bases to trimming and J lost 8 bases, with 14 bases between them.

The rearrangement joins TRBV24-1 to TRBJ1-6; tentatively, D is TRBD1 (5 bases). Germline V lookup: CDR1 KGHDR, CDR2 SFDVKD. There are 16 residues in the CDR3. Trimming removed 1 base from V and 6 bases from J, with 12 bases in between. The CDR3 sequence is CATSDLSRDGNSPLHF. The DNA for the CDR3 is TGTGCCACCAGTGATTTATCCAGGGACGGTAATTCACCCCTCCACTTT.

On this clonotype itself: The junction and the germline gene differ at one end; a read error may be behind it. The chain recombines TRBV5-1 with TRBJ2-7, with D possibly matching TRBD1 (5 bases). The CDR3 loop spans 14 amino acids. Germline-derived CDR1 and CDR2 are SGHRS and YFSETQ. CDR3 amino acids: CAGSVTAGPYEQYF. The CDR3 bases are TGCGCCGGCAGCGTGACGGCAGGGCCCTACGAGCAGTACTTC.

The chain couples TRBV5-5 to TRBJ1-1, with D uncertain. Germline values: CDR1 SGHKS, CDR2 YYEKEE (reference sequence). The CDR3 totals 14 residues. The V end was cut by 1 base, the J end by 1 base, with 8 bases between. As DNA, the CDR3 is TGTGCCAGCAGCTTGCGTGACACGAACACTGAAGCTTTCTTT. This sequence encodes CASSLRDTNTEAFF.

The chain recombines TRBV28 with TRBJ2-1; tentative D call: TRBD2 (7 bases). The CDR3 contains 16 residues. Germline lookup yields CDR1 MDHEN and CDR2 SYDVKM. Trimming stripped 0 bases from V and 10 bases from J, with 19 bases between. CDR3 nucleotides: TGTGCCAGCAGTTTATGGGATACCGTTACGGGGGGCGAGCAGTTCTTC. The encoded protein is CASSLWDTVTGGEQFF.

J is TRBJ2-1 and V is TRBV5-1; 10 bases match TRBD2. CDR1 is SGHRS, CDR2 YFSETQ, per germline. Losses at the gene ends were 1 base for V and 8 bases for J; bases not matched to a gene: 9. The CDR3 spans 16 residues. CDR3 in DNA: TGCGCCAGCAGCTTGAGGCCTAGCGGGGGTGGGCATGAGCAGTTCTTC. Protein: CASSLRPSGGGHEQFF.

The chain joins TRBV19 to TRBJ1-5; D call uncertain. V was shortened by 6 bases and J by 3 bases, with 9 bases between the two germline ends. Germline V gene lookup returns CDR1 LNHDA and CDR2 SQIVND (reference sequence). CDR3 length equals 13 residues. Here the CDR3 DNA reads TGTGCCAGTAGGGAAGACATCAATCAGCCCCAGCATTTT. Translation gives CASREDINQPQHF.

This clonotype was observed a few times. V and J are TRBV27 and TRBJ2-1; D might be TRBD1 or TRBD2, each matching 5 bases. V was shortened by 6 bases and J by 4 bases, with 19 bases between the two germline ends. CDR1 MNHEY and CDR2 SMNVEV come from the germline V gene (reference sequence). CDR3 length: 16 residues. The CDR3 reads CASSPGRLGVYNEQFF. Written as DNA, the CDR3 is TGTGCCAGCAGCCCGGGGCGGTTGGGGGTATACAATGAGCAGTTCTTC.

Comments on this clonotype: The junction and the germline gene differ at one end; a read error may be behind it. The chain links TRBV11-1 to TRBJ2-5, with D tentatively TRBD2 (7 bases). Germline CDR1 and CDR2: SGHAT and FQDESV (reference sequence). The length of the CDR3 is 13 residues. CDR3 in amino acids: CVSSRGAQETQYF. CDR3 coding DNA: TGTGTCAGCAGCCGGGGGGCCCAAGAGACCCAGTACTTC.

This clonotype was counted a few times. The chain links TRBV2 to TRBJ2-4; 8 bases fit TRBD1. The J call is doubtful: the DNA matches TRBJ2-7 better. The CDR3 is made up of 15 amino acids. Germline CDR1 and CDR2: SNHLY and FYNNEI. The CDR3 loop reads CASSEAGTGTYEQYF. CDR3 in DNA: TGTGCCAGCAGTGAAGCAGGGACAGGAACCTACGAGCAGTACTTC.

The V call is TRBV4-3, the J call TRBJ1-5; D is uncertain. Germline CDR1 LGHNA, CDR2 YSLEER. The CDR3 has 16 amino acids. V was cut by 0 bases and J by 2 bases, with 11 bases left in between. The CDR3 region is CASSQDAGGGNQPQHF. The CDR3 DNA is TGCGCCAGCAGCCAAGACGCAGGCGGGGGCAATCAGCCCCAGCATTTT.

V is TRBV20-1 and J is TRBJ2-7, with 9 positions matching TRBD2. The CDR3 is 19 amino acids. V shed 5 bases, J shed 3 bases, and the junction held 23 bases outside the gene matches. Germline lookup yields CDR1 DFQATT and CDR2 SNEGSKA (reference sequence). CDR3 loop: CSALGLTSGITPVDYEQYF. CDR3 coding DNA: TGCAGTGCTCTCGGCCTGACTAGCGGAATTACCCCCGTGGACTACGAGCAGTACTTC.

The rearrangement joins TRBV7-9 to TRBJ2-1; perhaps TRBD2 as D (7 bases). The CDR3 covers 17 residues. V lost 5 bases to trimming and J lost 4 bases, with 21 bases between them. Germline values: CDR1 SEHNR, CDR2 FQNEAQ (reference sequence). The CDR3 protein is CASSLPGGRGKYNEQFF. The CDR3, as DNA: TGTGCCAGCAGCCTCCCCGGGGGGCGGGGGAAGTACAATGAGCAGTTCTTC. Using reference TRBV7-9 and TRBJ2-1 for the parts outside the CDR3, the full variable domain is DTGVSQNPRHKITKRGQNVTFRCDPISEHNRLYWYRQTLGQGPEFLTYFQNEAQLEKSRLLSDRFSAERPKGSFSTLEIQRTEQGDSAMYLCASSLPGGRGKYNEQFFGPGTRLTVL.

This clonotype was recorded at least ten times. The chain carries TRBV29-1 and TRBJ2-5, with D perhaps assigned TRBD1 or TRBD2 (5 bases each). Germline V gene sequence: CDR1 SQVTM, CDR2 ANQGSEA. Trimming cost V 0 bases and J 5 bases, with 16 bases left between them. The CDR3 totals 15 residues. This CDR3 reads CSVEDRGLRFETQYF. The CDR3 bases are TGCAGCGTTGAAGATCGGGGCTTACGTTTCGAGACCCAGTACTTC. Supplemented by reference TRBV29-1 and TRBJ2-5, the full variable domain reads SAVISQKPSRDICQRGTSLTIQCQVDSQVTMMFWYRQQPGQSLTLIATANQGSEATYESGFVIDKFPISRPNLTFSTLTVSNMSPEDSSIYLCSVEDRGLRFETQYFGPGTRLLVL.

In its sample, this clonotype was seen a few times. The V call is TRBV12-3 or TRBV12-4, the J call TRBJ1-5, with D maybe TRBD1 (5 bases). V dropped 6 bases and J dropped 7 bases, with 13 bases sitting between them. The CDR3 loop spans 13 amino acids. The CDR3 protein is CASRGLGPQPQHF. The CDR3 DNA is TGTGCCAGCAGAGGCCTGGGGCCGCAGCCCCAGCATTTT.

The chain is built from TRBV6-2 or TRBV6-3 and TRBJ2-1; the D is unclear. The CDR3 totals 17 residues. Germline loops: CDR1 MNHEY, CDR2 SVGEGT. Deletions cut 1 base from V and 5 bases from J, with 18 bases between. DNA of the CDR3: TGTGCCAGCAGTTACTACCCGTCGCGTCAATACAACAATGAGCAGTTCTTC. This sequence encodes CASSYYPSRQYNNEQFF.

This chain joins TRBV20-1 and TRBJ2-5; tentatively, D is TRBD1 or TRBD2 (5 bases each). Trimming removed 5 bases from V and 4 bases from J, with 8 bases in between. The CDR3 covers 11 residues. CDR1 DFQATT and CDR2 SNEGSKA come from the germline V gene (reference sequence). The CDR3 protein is CSAWDVETQYF. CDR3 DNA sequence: TGCAGTGCTTGGGACGTAGAGACCCAGTACTTC.

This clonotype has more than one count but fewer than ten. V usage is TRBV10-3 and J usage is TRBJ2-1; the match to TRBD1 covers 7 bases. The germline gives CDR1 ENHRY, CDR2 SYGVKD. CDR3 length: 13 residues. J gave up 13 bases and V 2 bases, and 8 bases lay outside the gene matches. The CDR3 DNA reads TGTGCCATCAGTGAGCTTGGTAGAGGGGGCCAGTTCTTC. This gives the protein CAISELGRGGQFF.

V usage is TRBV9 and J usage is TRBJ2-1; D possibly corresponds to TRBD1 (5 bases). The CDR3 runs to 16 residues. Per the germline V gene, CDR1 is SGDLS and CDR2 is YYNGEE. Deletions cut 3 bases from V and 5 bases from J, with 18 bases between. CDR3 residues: CASSGGVGLGDNEQFF. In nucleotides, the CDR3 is TGTGCCAGCAGCGGGGGCGTAGGTCTGGGCGACAATGAGCAGTTCTTC.

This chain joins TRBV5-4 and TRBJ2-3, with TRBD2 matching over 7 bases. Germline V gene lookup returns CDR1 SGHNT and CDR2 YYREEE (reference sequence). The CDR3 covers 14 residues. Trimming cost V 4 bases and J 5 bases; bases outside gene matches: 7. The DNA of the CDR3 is TGTGCCAGCAGCGTGAAGGCGGGGGAAGATACGCAGTATTTT. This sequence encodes CASSVKAGEDTQYF.

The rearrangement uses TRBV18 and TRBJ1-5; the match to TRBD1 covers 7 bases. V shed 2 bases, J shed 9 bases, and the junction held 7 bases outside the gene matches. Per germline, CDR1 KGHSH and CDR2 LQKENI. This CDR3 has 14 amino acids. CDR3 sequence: CASSPGQGGWPQHF. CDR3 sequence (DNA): TGTGCCAGCTCACCAGGGCAGGGGGGGTGGCCCCAGCATTTT.

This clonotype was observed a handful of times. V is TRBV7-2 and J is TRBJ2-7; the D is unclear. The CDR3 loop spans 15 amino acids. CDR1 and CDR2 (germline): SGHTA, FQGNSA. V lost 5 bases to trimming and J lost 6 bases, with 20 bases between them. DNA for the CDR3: TGTGCCAGCAGCCCCGAGGTGGGCCCTTTTATCGAGCAGTACTTC. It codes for CASSPEVGPFIEQYF.

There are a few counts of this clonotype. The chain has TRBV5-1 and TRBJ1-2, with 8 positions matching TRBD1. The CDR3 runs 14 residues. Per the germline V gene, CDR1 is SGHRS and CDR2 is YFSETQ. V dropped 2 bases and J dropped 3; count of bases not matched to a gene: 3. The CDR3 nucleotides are TGCGCCAGCAGCTTCCAGGGGGCGGACTATGGCTACACCTTC. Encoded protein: CASSFQGADYGYTF.

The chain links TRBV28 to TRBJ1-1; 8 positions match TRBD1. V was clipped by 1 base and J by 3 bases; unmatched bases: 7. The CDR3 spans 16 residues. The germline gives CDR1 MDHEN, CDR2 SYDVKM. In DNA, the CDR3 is TGTGCCAGCAGTTTATTGACAGGGGAGGTCTACACTGAAGCTTTCTTT. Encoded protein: CASSLLTGEVYTEAFF.

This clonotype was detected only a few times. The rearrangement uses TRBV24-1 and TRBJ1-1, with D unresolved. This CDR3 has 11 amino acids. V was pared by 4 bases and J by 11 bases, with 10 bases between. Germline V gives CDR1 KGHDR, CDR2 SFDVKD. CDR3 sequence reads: CATSEDGVAFF. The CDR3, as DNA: TGTGCCACCAGTGAGGATGGGGTGGCTTTCTTT.